The T cell receptor beta chain described here comes from a study of T cell responses to AZD1222 COVID-19 vaccine. As to this clone: Its antigen is unidentified.

V shed 5 bases and J 3 bases; nucleotides not matched to a gene: 17. Germline V lookup: CDR1 SGHRS, CDR2 YFSETQ. The CDR3 sequence is 19 residues long. Regarding the study as a whole: The repertoires were collected only after the peak T cell response.

Sequencing used immunoSEQ multiplex PCR; TCRdb keeps in-frame clones, though not all of them. This sample has 30,000 to 35,000 clones, with about four fifths found just once. Sequenced material: peripheral blood, taken 28 days after the second AZD1222 dose. The chain employs TRBV5-1 and TRBJ2-4; 10 bases are shared with TRBD1. The sequence was collected from an adult who received the AZD1222 COVID-19 vaccine. CDR3 in amino acids: CASRRDPGQGTGGKNIQYF. Here the CDR3 DNA reads TGCGCCAGCAGGAGAGACCCGGGACAGGGGACGGGAGGCAAAAACATTCAGTACTTC.